This TCR beta chain stems from a study of PD-1 blockade in classical Hodgkin lymphoma. Some clones are missing from TCRdb's copy, which holds only in-frame ones; the method was immunoSEQ multiplex PCR. Counted here are some 30,000 clones, approximately 85% occurring once; the ten biggest clones make up less than 3%. The germline CDR1 and CDR2 sequences are LGHNT and FRNRAP. This CDR3 comprises 18 residues. V dropped 0 bases and J dropped 1; count of bases not matched to a gene: 5. Sample time point: cycle 4 day 1 (C4D1), after 5 to 7 weeks of nivolumab. Relapse was seen in all patients after autologous stem cell transplantation, and brentuximab vedotin exposure was variable. The study purified CD4+ T cells from thawed PBMCs using magnetic negative selection.

This receptor was obtained from a human donor with classical Hodgkin lymphoma. This chain links TRBV12-5 with TRBJ2-2, with TRBD1 matching over 10 bases. The specimen comprised CD4+ T cells from blood, sampled before the fourth cycle of nivolumab. This CDR3 reads CASGLVRGQGLNTGELFF. Written as DNA, the CDR3 is TGTGCTAGTGGTTTGGTACGGGGACAGGGGTTGAACACCGGGGAGCTGTTTTTT.